A selection of T cell receptor beta chains follows, all from one sample in a study of regulatory and conventional T cells in RAG deficiency. Profiling relied on immunoSEQ multiplex PCR, and the TCRdb table lists in-frame clones only, not all of them. The sample holds roughly 1,000 clones, 81% seen once. The sample consisted of CD8+ T cells sorted from blood. These receptor sequences come from a human donor with RAG deficiency presenting as severe combined immunodeficiency. Each CDR3 is given without its conserved first and last residue. Expanded clones get a size class; other rows say once, few or many, or leave the size out.

few,TRBJ2-7,TRBV5-1,ASSSWTGPYEQY
-,TRBJ2-7,TRBV13,ASSLSYEQY
-,TRBJ2-2,TRBV7-3,ASSPNSGELF
-,TRBJ2-3,TRBV27,ASSLITADTQY
-,TRBJ1-2,TRBV4-2,ASSQEAASNSNGYT
-,TRBJ1-2,TRBV7-2,ASSSTTGGSNYGYT
once,TRBJ2-3,TRBV19,ASSTSFLDTQY
-,TRBJ2-7,TRBV4-2,ASSQGRPPDRTYEQY
-,TRBJ2-7,TRBV5-1,ASSWTGTAYEQY
-,TRBJ1-1,TRBV7-9,ASSAYEGTEAF
-,TRBJ2-7,TRBV27,ASSFATGKSHEQY
-,TRBJ2-7,TRBV7-8,ASSLRGYEQY
-,TRBJ1-5,TRBV7-2,ASSLHLASNQPQH
-,TRBJ2-1,TRBV29-1,SVVGTVSYNEQF
-,TRBJ2-7,TRBV5-1,ASSLRRQATPYEQY
-,TRBJ2-3,TRBV5-4,ASSLGGTDTQY
-,TRBJ2-6,TRBV7-7,ASSLAPQSRANVLT
-,TRBJ2-3,TRBV9,ASSVVGQGADTQY
-,TRBJ2-7,TRBV27,ASSRPGKDEQY
hyperexpanded,TRBJ1-1,TRBV19,ASSISQNTEAF
-,TRBJ2-1,TRBV5-4,ASSLGERRNEQF
-,TRBJ2-7,TRBV9,ASSPGQTYEQY
-,TRBJ2-1,TRBV9,AGSVEGYNEQF
once,TRBJ1-1,TRBV4-1,ASSHQGVMNTEAF
-,TRBJ2-3,TRBV9,ASSTSTASTDTQY
-,TRBJ2-1,TRBV7-8,ASSLWGERNNEQF
few,TRBJ2-1,TRBV10-3,AIRDAYNEQF
-,TRBJ1-3,TRBV27,ASSLQGRLSGNTIY
-,TRBJ1-3,TRBV6-5,ASSYSDRGGNTIY
few,TRBJ2-5,TRBV27,ASSSSGTGFYQETQY
-,TRBJ2-3,TRBV27,ASSLSQGAGEGTDTQY
-,TRBJ2-1,TRBV9,ASSAPGTGAYNEQF
-,TRBJ2-6,TRBV9,ASSPGSGANVLT
-,TRBJ2-7,TRBV6-5,ASSYSQGSSYEQY
-,TRBJ2-6,TRBV9,ASSVSRGPGSGANVLT
-,TRBJ2-3,TRBV6-6,ASSYQGGGKDTQY
-,TRBJ1-3,TRBV9,ASSVGQNSGNTIY
few,TRBJ1-2,TRBV7-3,ASSFQGGYGYT
-,TRBJ2-7,TRBV9,ASSVGGTYYEQY
-,TRBJ2-7,TRBV27,ASNGGNEQY
-,TRBJ2-3,TRBV13,ASSYSSTDTQY
-,TRBJ2-7,TRBV6-9,ASSIGQLYEQY
-,TRBJ1-1,TRBV30,AWSVGGNTEAF
-,TRBJ2-7,TRBV14,ASSPGLVQFPTYEQY
-,TRBJ1-2,TRBV4-3,ASSPALGYGYT